This T cell receptor beta chain was found in a study of blood T cell repertoires in COVID-19. Study information: The origin of the acute and convalescent COVID-19 samples was the United States, Italy and Spain. The cDNA or gDNA used as material had been derived from T cells, B-cell-depleted T cells, or PBMCs.

The CDR3 is 14 residues long. The germline V and J ends were trimmed by 2 bases and 2 bases, with 7 bases remaining between them. Germline values: CDR1 SGHRS, CDR2 YFSETQ. As originally analysed: The authors estimated nucleated cell counts from reference gene primer amplification. Sequenced by immunoSEQ multiplex PCR; TCRdb stores in-frame clones only, minus some. The D gene and trimming were derived from the DNA, and the V and J assignments and clone size from that table. The sample shows more than 25,000 clones, roughly 84% of them seen only once. This clonotype originated in a man at least 80 years old with active COVID-19. The chain couples TRBV5-1 to TRBJ1-4; no clear D gene. Sequenced material: peripheral blood. The CDR3 sequence: CASSLDTTNEKLFF. The CDR3 DNA reads TGCGCCAGCAGCTTAGACACGACTAATGAAAAACTGTTTTTT.